This TCR beta chain was obtained from a study of Ad26.COV2.S vaccination and SARS-CoV-2 variants. This CDR3 is built from 12 residues. Germline values: CDR1 LNHDA, CDR2 SQIVND (reference sequence). Germline trimming cut 5 bases from V and 8 bases from J; bases unmatched to any gene: 4. Sequencing was performed with immunoSEQ multiplex PCR; in TCRdb, only in-frame clones are kept and a portion is missing. Here the sample spans roughly 380,000 clones, just over 90% being singletons. The TCR comes from a human donor who had recovered from COVID-19. The source material was peripheral blood, sampled after recovery from COVID-19. The genes are TRBV19 and TRBJ1-1; TRBD1 matches 8 bases. The chain's CDR3 is CASSLRDREAFF. For the CDR3, the DNA is TGTGCCAGTAGTTTACGGGACAGGGAAGCTTTCTTT. The full variable domain, with the rest looked up from reference TRBV19 and TRBJ1-1, is DGGITQSPKYLFRKEGQNVTLSCEQNLNHDAMYWYRQDPGQGLRLIYYSQIVNDFQKGDIAEGYSVSREKKESFPLTVTSAQKNPTAFYLCASSLRDREAFFGQGTRLTVV.